Presented here are 27 T cell receptor beta chains from one specimen sequenced in a study of cytomegalovirus exposure and HLA in healthy donors. With 60 Vbeta and 13 Jbeta primers, the PCR was carried out. Here immunoSEQ multiplex PCR was the method, and the copy in TCRdb shows in-frame clones only, minus some. Found here are under 200,000 clones, approximately 80% of them singletons; the top ten hold approximately 2.3%. The material sequenced was PBMCs. The receptors stem from a man aged 50-60 years in good health and CMV-seropositive.

V is TRBV7-9 and J is TRBJ1-2; D is possibly TRBD1 (6 bases). Germline CDR1 and CDR2: SEHNR and FQNEAQ (reference sequence). Trimming cost V 5 bases and J 1 base, with 23 bases left between them. The CDR3 is 18 amino acids. CDR3 protein: CASSPFTGFASNNYGYTF. CDR3 bases: TGTGCCAGCAGCCCCTTTACAGGGTTTGCCTCAAATAACTATGGCTACACCTTC.

This sequence joins TRBV7-6 and TRBJ2-2; 7 nucleotides match TRBD1. CDR1 is SGHVS and CDR2 is FNYEAQ in the germline V gene. The CDR3 extends over 16 amino acids. V lost 4 bases and J lost 1; bases outside the gene matches: 6. Written as DNA, the CDR3 is TGTGCCAGCAGCTCGGGCCGGACAGGGAACACCGGGGAGCTGTTTTTT. It is translated as CASSSGRTGNTGELFF.

This chain joins TRBV9 and TRBJ2-5, with 7 bases fitting TRBD2. The germline V gene has CDR1 SGDLS and CDR2 YYNGEE. The J segment lost 1 base and the V segment lost 3 bases, leaving 6 bases of the junction unmatched. The CDR3 runs 15 residues. CDR3 loop: CASSENGGIQETQYF. The CDR3, as DNA: TGTGCCAGCAGCGAAAACGGGGGGATCCAAGAGACCCAGTACTTC.

The chain couples TRBV4-1 to TRBJ2-2, with D possibly TRBD1 on 6 matching bases. Germline CDR1 reads MGHRA; CDR2 reads YSYEKL. V shed 4 bases and J shed 6 bases, with 9 bases lying between them. The CDR3 length is 13 residues. CDR3 DNA: TGCGCCAGCAGCCCCTCAGGGGCCGGGGAGCTGTTTTTT. Its translation: CASSPSGAGELFF.

This clone was seen a handful of times. As DNA, the CDR3 is TGTGCCAGCAGCGAACTAGCGGGGTCCTACAATGAGCAGTTCTTC. It encodes CASSELAGSYNEQFF. The chain combines TRBV6-1 with TRBJ2-1; 10 bases agree with TRBD2. Trimming took 6 bases from V and 1 from J; bases not matched to a gene: 3. This CDR3 region has 15 residues. The germline V gene has CDR1 MNHNS and CDR2 SASEGT.

The CDR3, as DNA: TGTGCCAGCAGTGAGGACGGGCAGGGTGAAAAACTGTTTTTT. Residues: CASSEDGQGEKLFF. The chain couples TRBV25-1 to TRBJ1-4; D perhaps matches TRBD1 (5 bases). The ends were cut back, 3 bases at V and 7 bases at J, with 12 bases in the middle. Per germline, CDR1 MGHDK and CDR2 SYGVNS. The CDR3 contains 14 residues.

The gene calls are TRBV18 and TRBJ2-7; D perhaps matches TRBD2 (6 bases). The CDR3 covers 17 residues. Trimming removed 2 bases at V and 3 bases at J, with 20 bases between. The V gene's germline CDR1 is KGHSH and CDR2 LQKENI. The CDR3 loop reads CASSPMSLRGIIYEQYF. CDR3 coding DNA: TGTGCCAGCTCACCAATGAGTTTGCGGGGAATTATCTACGAGCAGTACTTC. Drawing the rest from reference TRBV18 and TRBJ2-7, the complete variable domain is NAGVMQNPRHLVRRRGQEARLRCSPMKGHSHVYWYRQLPEEGLKFMVYLQKENIIDESGMPKERFSAEFPKEGPSILRIQQVVRGDSAAYFCASSPMSLRGIIYEQYFGPGTRLTVT.

The chain has TRBV27 and TRBJ1-6; 7 nucleotides agree with TRBD1. This CDR3 is 16 amino acids long. V shed 3 bases, J shed 5 bases, and the junction held 7 bases outside the gene matches. Germline V gene sequence: CDR1 MNHEY, CDR2 SMNVEV (reference sequence). The CDR3 DNA reads as TGTGCCAGCAGTTTGCGCCGGGACAGACATAATTCACCCCTCCACTTT. Translated: CASSLRRDRHNSPLHF.

The genes are TRBV5-1 and TRBJ1-2; 11 bases agree with TRBD1. Per germline, CDR1 SGHRS and CDR2 YFSETQ. The V gene end was trimmed by 5 bases and the J gene end by 4 bases; junction bases not matched to a gene: 4. CDR3 length: 14 amino acids. The CDR3 loop is CASSTGTGGYGYTF. DNA for the CDR3: TGCGCCAGCAGTACCGGGACAGGGGGCTATGGCTACACCTTC. The entire variable domain, with the rest obtained from reference TRBV5-1 and TRBJ1-2, is as follows: KAGVTQTPRYLIKTRGQQVTLSCSPISGHRSVSWYQQTPGQGLQFLFEYFSETQRNKGNFPGRFSGRQFSNSRSEMNVSTLELGDSALYLCASSTGTGGYGYTFGSGTRLTVV.

The chain joins TRBV14 to TRBJ2-1; TRBD1 matches at 8 bases. V dropped 4 bases and J dropped 2; count of bases not matched to a gene: 4. The germline V gene has CDR1 SGHDN and CDR2 FVKESK. This CDR3 is built from 15 residues. The CDR3 here is CASSRGQGAYNEQFF. The CDR3 DNA sequence: TGTGCCAGCAGCCGAGGACAGGGTGCCTACAATGAGCAGTTCTTC.

This chain joins TRBV9 and TRBJ2-2; possible D gene TRBD1, 5 bases. V lost 0 bases, J lost 3 bases, and 15 bases lay in between. The CDR3 spans 17 residues. Germline values: CDR1 SGDLS, CDR2 YYNGEE. The CDR3 sequence: CASSVGLGDWYTGELFF. The CDR3 region has the DNA TGTGCCAGCAGCGTAGGGTTAGGGGATTGGTACACCGGGGAGCTGTTTTTT.

This rearrangement joins TRBV6-1 to TRBJ1-1, with 10 bases matching TRBD1. The CDR3 runs to 14 residues. V lost 6 bases, J lost 3 bases, and 4 bases stayed unmatched. Germline V gene sequence: CDR1 MNHNS, CDR2 SASEGT. This CDR3 is CASRPDRGDTEAFF. As DNA, the CDR3 is TGTGCCAGCAGACCGGACAGGGGGGACACTGAAGCTTTCTTT.

The genes are TRBV5-6 and TRBJ2-3; 10 bases match TRBD2. In germline, CDR1 is SGHDT, CDR2 YYEEEE. The CDR3 length is 15 residues. The ends lost 6 bases at V and 3 bases at J; junction bases unmatched: 7. CDR3 amino acids: CASTGSGGGTDTQYF. DNA for the CDR3: TGTGCCAGCACCGGGAGCGGGGGGGGAACAGATACGCAGTATTTT.

The rearrangement links TRBV14 to TRBJ1-1, with D maybe TRBD1 (5 bases). Germline loops: CDR1 SGHDN, CDR2 FVKESK. This CDR3 comprises 15 residues. V was cut by 0 bases and J by 9 bases, with 17 bases left in between. As DNA, the CDR3 is TGTGCCAGCAGCCAAGATGCAGGGCCCGCCCGGAAAGCTTTCTTT. Translating it yields CASSQDAGPARKAFF.

The rearrangement uses TRBV5-6 and TRBJ2-7, with D perhaps TRBD1 (5 bases). V lost 3 bases, J lost 6 bases, and 13 bases lay in between. Germline CDR1 and CDR2: SGHDT and YYEEEE. The CDR3 runs 13 residues. The CDR3 DNA sequence: TGTGCCAGCAGCTACAACCAGGGTTCCGAGCAGTACTTC. It translates to CASSYNQGSEQYF.

The rearrangement links TRBV18 to TRBJ1-1, with unresolved D. V lost 3 bases to trimming and J lost 0 bases, with 11 bases between them. The V gene's germline CDR1 is KGHSH and CDR2 LQKENI. The CDR3 is 15 residues long. The CDR3 reads CASSPNSKMNTEAFF. The CDR3 DNA reads as TGTGCCAGCTCACCGAACAGTAAAATGAACACTGAAGCTTTCTTT.

The CDR3 DNA is TGCGCCAGCAGCCCAGTCTCAGGGGGAAGTTATGAGACCCAGTACTTC. Translated: CASSPVSGGSYETQYF. The chain uses TRBV5-1 and TRBJ2-5; 7 positions agree with TRBD1. CDR3 size: 16 residues. Germline CDR1 and CDR2: SGHRS and YFSETQ. V was clipped by 4 bases and J by 5 bases; unmatched bases: 14.

V is TRBV5-1 and J is TRBJ2-2, with 10 bases matching TRBD1. V trimming: 4 bases; J trimming: 7 bases; junction bases outside the gene matches: 4. The CDR3 has 14 amino acids. Germline assignment: CDR1 SGHRS and CDR2 YFSETQ. The CDR3 loop reads CASSAGQGIGELFF. DNA of the CDR3: TGCGCCAGCAGCGCGGGACAGGGGATCGGGGAGCTGTTTTTT.

This clone turned up a few times. The V and J genes are TRBV7-9 and TRBJ2-4; tentative D call: TRBD2 (5 bases). This CDR3 has 13 residues. Trimming stripped 5 bases from V and 7 bases from J, with 12 bases between. The V gene's germline CDR1 is SEHNR and CDR2 FQNEAQ (reference sequence). The CDR3 nucleotides read TGTGCCAGCAGCGAGGGCGGCGGGAACATTCAGTACTTC. Amino acids: CASSEGGGNIQYF.

The V gene is TRBV6-5, the J gene TRBJ1-4; no definite D call. Germline lookup yields CDR1 MNHEY and CDR2 SVGAGI. CDR3 length equals 12 residues. V was trimmed by 8 bases and J by 11 bases, leaving 15 bases between them. In DNA form, the CDR3 reads TGTGCCAGCTCTGGAGGGAGGCGTAAACTGTTTTTT. Protein product: CASSGGRRKLFF.

The V call is TRBV11-2, the J call TRBJ2-7; D gene uncertain. V lost 0 bases, J lost 7 bases, and 7 bases lay in between. This CDR3 comprises 12 residues. Germline CDR1 is SGHAT and CDR2 is FQNNGV. The CDR3 nucleotides are TGTGCCAGCAGCTTAGAGTCCAGTGAGCAGTACTTC. The encoded protein is CASSLESSEQYF.

This rearrangement joins TRBV27 to TRBJ1-6; the D is unclear. Trimming removed 2 bases at V and 6 bases at J, with 11 bases between. Germline CDR1 MNHEY, CDR2 SMNVEV (reference sequence). The CDR3 consists of 15 residues. This chain's CDR3 is CASSLQAGINSPLHF. The DNA of the CDR3 is TGTGCCAGCAGTTTACAAGCAGGCATTAATTCACCCCTCCACTTT.

V usage is TRBV6-6 and J usage is TRBJ2-1, with 13 bases aligning to TRBD2. With V trimmed by 5 bases and J by 8 bases, 6 bases remained unmatched. The germline gives CDR1 MNHNY, CDR2 SVGAGI (reference sequence). The CDR3 has 15 amino acids. The CDR3 loop reads CASSPTSGGAYEQFF. The CDR3 DNA reads as TGTGCCAGCAGTCCCACTAGCGGGGGGGCTTATGAGCAGTTCTTC.

This clone was seen a handful of times. Other DNA sequences within the sample encode an identical CDR3. The J gene is TRBJ1-6, the V gene TRBV5-4, with TRBD1 matching over 8 bases. CDR1 and CDR2 from the germline V gene are SGHNT and YYREEE (reference sequence). The junction had 0 bases not matched to a gene; V was cut back by 0 bases and J by 4 bases. The CDR3 runs to 15 residues. The CDR3 region has the DNA TGTGCCAGCAGCTTGGGGACAGGGTATAATTCACCCCTCCACTTT. As protein: CASSLGTGYNSPLHF.

This clone has more than one count but fewer than ten. This rearrangement joins TRBV30 to TRBJ1-2; the match to TRBD1 covers 8 bases. This CDR3 contains 13 residues. Per the germline V gene, CDR1 is GTSNPN and CDR2 is SVGIG (reference sequence). The ends lost 4 bases at V and 4 bases at J; junction bases unmatched: 5. For the CDR3, the DNA is TGTGCCTGGACTAGGACAGGGCCCTATGGCTACACCTTC. Translation: CAWTRTGPYGYTF.

The chain recombines TRBV7-2 with TRBJ1-5, with 7 bases lining up with TRBD1. The CDR3 runs to 17 residues. Germline V gene lookup returns CDR1 SGHTA and CDR2 FQGNSA. Losses at the gene ends were 5 bases for V and 9 bases for J; bases not matched to a gene: 19. This chain's CDR3 is CASSPYPQGGLPGPQHF. CDR3 in DNA: TGTGCCAGCAGCCCTTACCCCCAGGGGGGCCTACCCGGGCCCCAGCATTTT.

This clone appeared a few times. This chain uses TRBV6-5 with TRBJ2-2; possibly TRBD1 for D (6 bases). Germline V gene data show CDR1 as MNHEY and CDR2 as SVGAGI. Trimming removed 4 bases at V and 6 bases at J, with 18 bases between. The length of the CDR3 is 16 residues. CDR3 sequence (DNA): TGTGCCAGCAGTTTCATAGGAAACAGGGATTCCGGGGAGCTGTTTTTT. Translation: CASSFIGNRDSGELFF.